A single sample is the source of the 2 T cell receptor beta chains below, sequenced in a study of blood T cell repertoires in COVID-19. TCRdb's copy holds only in-frame clones and misses some; the assay was immunoSEQ multiplex PCR. The data contain some 95,000 clones, 91% of them singletons. Input material: peripheral blood. Source of these receptors: a human donor with active COVID-19. The donor label of this sample is uncertain.

The rearrangement joins TRBV10-2 to TRBJ2-5; tentatively, D is TRBD2 (5 bases). Trimming removed 8 bases at V and 5 bases at J, with 21 bases between. The length of the CDR3 is 15 residues. CDR1 is WSHSY and CDR2 is SAAADI in the germline V gene. CDR3 loop: CASGFGPSRGETQYF. The CDR3 bases are TGCGCCAGCGGGTTTGGACCCAGTCGCGGGGAGACCCAGTACTTC.

The CDR3 protein is CASSEGGGSNEQFF. The DNA for the CDR3 is TGTGCCAGCAGTGAAGGGGGGGGGTCCAATGAGCAGTTCTTC. The J gene is TRBJ2-1, the V gene TRBV2; 7 nucleotides match TRBD2. V lost 1 base to trimming and J lost 6 bases; unmatched junction nucleotides: 3. Germline V gene data show CDR1 as SNHLY and CDR2 as FYNNEI. The length of the CDR3 is 14 residues.